This T cell receptor beta chain was sequenced during a study of immune evolution from preneoplasia to lung adenocarcinoma. Overall study: HLA loss of heterozygosity: about 7% AIS, about 15% MIA, roughly 35% ADC, none AAH.

Using immunoSEQ multiplex PCR, the repertoire was profiled, and TCRdb retains in-frame clones only, with some absent. The repertoire holds approximately 9,000 clones, with 79% as singletons. This CDR3 comprises 14 residues. The V and J ends lost 2 bases and 3 bases respectively, with 12 bases between them. Germline loops: CDR1 SGDLS, CDR2 YYNGEE. After pathologic assessment, macro-dissection selected premalignant or tumor cells for extraction. The J gene is TRBJ2-7, the V gene TRBV9, with D perhaps matching TRBD1 (5 bases). The clonotype comes from a donor aged 70 or over with lung adenocarcinoma. The sample was FFPE minimally invasive lung adenocarcinoma tissue. Here the CDR3 reads CASSVSMDNYEQYF. The CDR3 bases are TGTGCCAGCAGCGTTTCCATGGACAACTACGAGCAGTACTTC.